These T cell receptor beta chains were read from a single sample in a study of T cells in Graves' hyperthyroidism and ophthalmopathy. One entry per CDR3 protein, called by TCRdb with MiXCR from the multiplex PCR reads. The profile shows approximately 720,000 distinct CDR3 sequences, about 17% of them singletons. Sequences were obtained from blood. These receptor sequences come from a woman aged 50 to 60 with Graves' hyperthyroidism that later progressed to Graves' ophthalmopathy. The conserved cysteine and the conserved F or W are not part of the CDR3 here.

v_gene	j_gene	CDR3aa
TRBV6-5	TRBJ2-2	ASSYLFNTGELF
TRBV4-1	TRBJ2-2	ASSQDPAVNTGELF
TRBV5-1	TRBJ1-6	ASSLDSSGNNSPLH
TRBV3-1	TRBJ1-2	ASSQELGTNYGYT
TRBV27	TRBJ2-7	ASSPTPDGGEYEQY
TRBV6-1	TRBJ2-3	ASKGSAILGTDTQY
TRBV14	TRBJ1-1	ASSEREKGGNTEAF
TRBV20-1	TRBJ2-7	SVRSRVSYEQY
TRBV27	TRBJ1-4	ASSFYGEEKLF
TRBV27	TRBJ1-1	ASSLIGVRGTEAF
TRBV29-1	TRBJ1-1	SVQQVTLNTEAF
TRBV5-6	TRBJ2-1	ASSLVGRGAYNEQF
TRBV5-5	TRBJ2-2	ASSFGGSTGELF
TRBV10-3	TRBJ1-2	AISGGGDGYT
TRBV15	TRBJ2-7	ATSRDGKRTYEQY
TRBV30	TRBJ1-2	AWSVGQGSMGYT
TRBV16	TRBJ1-1	ASSQSMGGTEAF
TRBV6-1	TRBJ2-1	ASSEIANVGTYNEQF
TRBV19	TRBJ1-2	ASSIKGAGGYT
TRBV11-1	TRBJ1-2	ASSSIGQGHYGYT
TRBV19	TRBJ2-3	ASSIGGTDTQY